A single T cell receptor (beta chain) is shown here with its context. The study assigned cohorts using participant-reported clinical history. This specimen belongs to a study of blood T cell repertoires in COVID-19. Per the study methods: Amplifying reference gene primers gave estimates of nucleated cell counts. Only in-frame clones appear in the TCRdb table, and some are missing; sequencing was by immunoSEQ multiplex PCR. V and J calls and clone size are given by that table; D and trimming were obtained from the DNA. Of about 400,000 clones listed, roughly 86% were seen once; the top ten hold roughly 2%. Germline loops: CDR1 SGDLS, CDR2 YYNGEE. Deletions cut 0 bases from V and 1 base from J, with 16 bases between. The CDR3 length is 17 residues.

The rearrangement uses TRBV9 and TRBJ1-1; unclear D gene. This sequence originates from a woman aged 40 to 50 with acute COVID-19. Sequences were obtained from PBMCs or T cells enriched from blood (not recorded which). In nucleotides, the CDR3 is TGTGCCAGCAGCGTAGACGTTTTTGGGCAGGAGAACACTGAAGCTTTCTTT. It is translated as CASSVDVFGQENTEAFF.